The 29 T cell receptor beta chains presented below share a single source sample, sequenced in a study of blood T cell repertoires in COVID-19. This table comes from immunoSEQ multiplex PCR, and its TCRdb copy is limited to in-frame clones, with some not included. The sample includes under 350,000 clones, roughly nine tenths of them seen just once. Sequenced sample: PBMCs or T cells enriched from blood (not recorded which). All receptors derive from a woman aged 40 to 50 who had recovered from COVID-19.

The chain couples TRBV12-3 or TRBV12-4 to TRBJ1-5, with 7 bases lining up with TRBD1. The length of the CDR3 is 13 residues. Trimming at V came to 6 bases and at J to 7 bases, leaving 6 bases not matched to a gene. The CDR3 nucleotides read TGTGCCAGCAGAGACGACAGGGCCCAGCCCCAGCATTTT. Protein: CASRDDRAQPQHF.

The chain uses TRBV19 and TRBJ2-1, with a tentative D call TRBD2 (5 bases). Germline V lookup: CDR1 LNHDA, CDR2 SQIVND (reference sequence). This CDR3 has 14 residues. V lost 4 bases to trimming and J lost 4 bases, with 11 bases between them. CDR3 DNA sequence: TGTGCCAGTAGTACCAAGCGGCGATACAATGAGCAGTTCTTC. Translation: CASSTKRRYNEQFF. Looking up the rest from reference TRBV19 and TRBJ2-1 gives the full variable domain: DGGITQSPKYLFRKEGQNVTLSCEQNLNHDAMYWYRQDPGQGLRLIYYSQIVNDFQKGDIAEGYSVSREKKESFPLTVTSAQKNPTAFYLCASSTKRRYNEQFFGPGTRLTVL.

The chain joins TRBV30 to TRBJ2-1, with 13 bases lining up with TRBD2. CDR1 GTSNPN and CDR2 SVGIG come from the germline V gene (reference sequence). The CDR3 is 13 amino acids. V lost 5 bases and J lost 10; bases outside the gene matches: 5. CDR3 in DNA: TGTGCCTGGGCAAAGGGACTAGCGGGAGAGCAGTTCTTC. It specifies CAWAKGLAGEQFF.

The chain joins TRBV2 to TRBJ2-7, with TRBD1 as a possible D gene (6 bases). The CDR3 consists of 14 residues. Trimming removed 4 bases from V and 6 bases from J, with 16 bases in between. Germline V gene sequence: CDR1 SNHLY, CDR2 FYNNEI. CDR3 loop: CASSVERTESEQYF. CDR3 DNA: TGTGCCAGCAGTGTGGAGAGGACAGAAAGCGAGCAGTACTTC.

CDR3 region: CASSRTEAGNTIYF. DNA for the CDR3: TGTGCCAGCAGCCGTACGGAGGCGGGAAACACCATATATTTT. V and J are TRBV13 and TRBJ1-3; no reliable D call. The CDR3 has 14 amino acids. V was trimmed by 5 bases and J by 4 bases, leaving 12 bases between them. The germline V gene has CDR1 PRHDT and CDR2 FYEKMQ (reference sequence).

The CDR3 is CASSLRGGQMNTEAFF. The CDR3 DNA reads TGTGCCAGCAGCCTACGGGGTGGCCAGATGAACACTGAAGCTTTCTTT. The rearrangement uses TRBV7-9 and TRBJ1-1; D is uncertain. The CDR3 spans 16 residues. V was clipped by 5 bases and J by 0 bases, with 16 bases between them. Germline V lookup: CDR1 SEHNR, CDR2 FQNEAQ (reference sequence).

This chain connects TRBV5-4 to TRBJ1-1; TRBD1 aligns across 7 bases. The CDR3 spans 13 residues. The junction had 1 base not matched to a gene; V was cut back by 0 bases and J by 5 bases. Per germline, CDR1 SGHNT and CDR2 YYREEE (reference sequence). CDR3 loop: CASSLGTGTEAFF. The CDR3 nucleotides are TGTGCCAGCAGCTTGGGGACAGGAACTGAAGCTTTCTTT.

The V gene is TRBV27, the J gene TRBJ1-6; D remains ambiguous. The CDR3 length is 12 residues. Trimming took 5 bases from V and 10 from J, leaving 9 bases between them. Germline CDR1 MNHEY, CDR2 SMNVEV (reference sequence). In DNA, the CDR3 is TGTGCCAGCAGTCAAAGCGGATCACCCCTCCACTTT. It codes for CASSQSGSPLHF.

This clone has more than one count but fewer than ten. The germline gene is not matched at one end of the junction; a read error may be the cause. CDR3 sequence: CASSEGIGQPNF. The CDR3, as DNA: TGTGCCAGCAGTGAAGGAATTGGGCAGCCGAACTTC. The gene calls are TRBV6-1 and TRBJ1-2; D unresolved. In germline, CDR1 is MNHNS, CDR2 SASEGT. The CDR3 length is 12 residues.

This sequence joins TRBV7-9 and TRBJ2-6; 10 positions agree with TRBD1. Germline CDR1 is SEHNR and CDR2 is FQNEAQ (reference sequence). The CDR3 extends over 16 amino acids. V gave up 5 bases and J gave up 10 bases; unmatched junction bases: 11. The CDR3 is CASSARGTGDINVLTF. The CDR3 region has the DNA TGTGCCAGCAGCGCCCGCGGGACAGGGGATATTAACGTCCTGACTTTC. The whole variable domain, filled in from reference TRBV7-9 and TRBJ2-6, reads DTGVSQNPRHKITKRGQNVTFRCDPISEHNRLYWYRQTLGQGPEFLTYFQNEAQLEKSRLLSDRFSAERPKGSFSTLEIQRTEQGDSAMYLCASSARGTGDINVLTFGAGSRLTVL.

The rearrangement uses TRBV10-3 and TRBJ1-2; D remains ambiguous. The CDR3 is 16 residues long. In germline, CDR1 is ENHRY, CDR2 SYGVKD. The V and J ends lost 0 bases and 5 bases respectively, with 16 bases between them. For the CDR3, the DNA is TGTGCCATCAGTGAGTCGCAAAGGAGCGACGTTTATGGCTACACCTTC. Translation: CAISESQRSDVYGYTF.

V usage is TRBV25-1 and J usage is TRBJ2-2, with 7 nucleotides matching TRBD2. V shed 2 bases and J 3 bases; nucleotides not matched to a gene: 6. The germline CDR1 and CDR2 sequences are MGHDK and SYGVNS. The CDR3 is 16 amino acids. The CDR3 region has the DNA TGTGCCAGCAGTGAAGGGCTAGCGGCTTACACCGGGGAGCTGTTTTTT. Protein: CASSEGLAAYTGELFF.

A few counts support this clone. V is TRBV28 and J is TRBJ1-1; D not certain. Germline assignment: CDR1 MDHEN and CDR2 SYDVKM. The CDR3 has 12 residues. Trimming removed 6 bases from V and 6 bases from J, with 11 bases in between. Written as DNA, the CDR3 is TGTGCCAGCAGGTTGGAGGAGGCTGAAGCTTTCTTT. This encodes CASRLEEAEAFF.

The gene calls are TRBV28 and TRBJ1-2; no clear D gene. V was cut by 4 bases and J by 3 bases, with 15 bases left in between. Per the germline V gene, CDR1 is MDHEN and CDR2 is SYDVKM. The length of the CDR3 is 15 residues. The chain's CDR3 is CASSYGLIRDYGYTF. DNA for the CDR3: TGTGCCAGCAGTTACGGACTCATAAGGGACTATGGCTACACCTTC.

The genes are TRBV3-1 (or the pseudogene TRBV3-2) and TRBJ1-4, with 10 bases aligning to TRBD1. The CDR3 contains 15 residues. V dropped 0 bases and J dropped 8; count of bases not matched to a gene: 3. The V gene's germline CDR1 is LGHDT and CDR2 YNNKEL (reference sequence). The CDR3 region is CASSQEDRGREKLFF. The CDR3 DNA reads TGTGCCAGCAGCCAAGAAGACAGGGGGCGAGAAAAACTGTTTTTT.

The gene calls are TRBV21-1 and TRBJ2-3; TRBD2 reflects the table's D call only, with no check against the DNA. TRBV21-1 is labeled a pseudogene. The CDR3 loop spans 23 amino acids. The CDR3: CASSKDPPSGSFLWSQVTDTQYF. In DNA, the CDR3 is TGTGCCAGCAGCAAAGACCCTCCTAGCGGGAGTTTCCTATGGTCTCAAGTTACAGATACGCAGTATTTT.

The chain has TRBV6-2 or TRBV6-3 and TRBJ1-5, with TRBD1 as a possible D gene (6 bases). Germline V CDR1 and CDR2: MNHEY, SVGEGT. The CDR3 runs to 15 residues. Deletions cut 5 bases from V and 0 bases from J, with 11 bases between. DNA of the CDR3: TGTGCCAGCAGTCGACAGGCGGATAGCAATCAGCCCCAGCATTTT. Translated: CASSRQADSNQPQHF.

The rearrangement uses TRBV18 and TRBJ1-1, with D possibly being TRBD1 (5 bases). The CDR3 is made up of 13 amino acids. Per germline, CDR1 KGHSH and CDR2 LQKENI. V gave up 2 bases and J gave up 9 bases, with 13 bases separating them. In DNA, the CDR3 is TGTGCCAGCTCACCATGGGACTCTATCCAAGCTTTCTTT. It specifies CASSPWDSIQAFF.

CDR3 sequence: CASRFTAGTGNTIYF. The CDR3 DNA sequence: TGTGCCAGCAGATTCACCGCAGGGACTGGAAACACCATATATTTT. The rearrangement uses TRBV6-5 and TRBJ1-3, with D maybe TRBD1 (5 bases). This CDR3 is built from 15 residues. Germline V lookup: CDR1 MNHEY, CDR2 SVGAGI. V gave up 6 bases and J gave up 2 bases, with 14 bases separating them.

This chain joins TRBV20-1 and TRBJ1-5; the D gene is possibly TRBD1 (5 bases). The germline gives CDR1 DFQATT, CDR2 SNEGSKA (reference sequence). Trimming removed 7 bases from V and 3 bases from J, with 7 bases in between. The CDR3 extends over 11 amino acids. The CDR3 DNA sequence: TGCAGTGTAGGGGACAATCAGCCCCAGCATTTT. Amino acid sequence: CSVGDNQPQHF.

The chain combines TRBV29-1 with TRBJ1-2; no firm D call. V lost 3 bases and J lost 4, with 9 bases in between. There are 12 residues in the CDR3. Germline CDR1 and CDR2: SQVTM and ANQGSEA. The CDR3 reads CSVENTSYGYTF. DNA for the CDR3: TGCAGCGTTGAGAATACCAGCTATGGCTACACCTTC.

The chain employs TRBV2 and TRBJ1-2; D perhaps matches TRBD1 (6 bases). The germline V gene encodes CDR1 SNHLY and CDR2 FYNNEI. This CDR3 is 14 amino acids long. Trimming took off 4 bases at V and 8 bases at J, with 17 bases between the two ends. The DNA of the CDR3 is TGTGCCAGCAGTGCTAACTCGGACAGAACCGGCTACACCTTC. Translation: CASSANSDRTGYTF.

This rearrangement joins TRBV7-8 to TRBJ1-1; tentatively, D is TRBD1 (6 bases). Trimming removed 4 bases from V and 4 bases from J, with 10 bases in between. CDR1 and CDR2 (germline): SGHVS, FQNEAQ. The CDR3 runs to 13 residues. The CDR3 nucleotides are TGTGCCAGCAGCTCGTCACAGGGCACTGAAGCTTTCTTT. Translating gives CASSSSQGTEAFF. Full variable domain (rest looked up from reference TRBV7-8 and TRBJ1-1): GAGVSQSPRYKVAKRGQDVALRCDPISGHVSLFWYQQALGQGPEFLTYFQNEAQLDKSGLPSDRFFAERPEGSVSTLKIQRTQQEDSAVYLCASSSSQGTEAFFGQGTRLTVV.

Regarding this clone: Other DNA sequences in the sample encode the same CDR3. CDR3 loop: CASSYSGGMNTEAFF. Here the CDR3 DNA reads TGTGCCAGCAGTTACTCCGGGGGAATGAACACTGAAGCTTTCTTT. The gene calls are TRBV6-5 and TRBJ1-1; maybe TRBD1 (5 bases). CDR1 MNHEY and CDR2 SVGAGI come from the germline V gene. The CDR3 runs to 15 residues. V lost 0 bases and J lost 0, with 8 bases in between.

The genes are TRBV9 and TRBJ1-3; no reliable D call. V was clipped by 0 bases and J by 0 bases, with 7 bases between them. The CDR3 contains 15 residues. Germline V gene sequence: CDR1 SGDLS, CDR2 YYNGEE. CDR3 loop: CASSVVSGSGNTIYF. The CDR3 DNA reads as TGTGCCAGCAGCGTAGTTTCCGGCTCTGGAAACACCATATATTTT.

This chain uses TRBV6-6 with TRBJ1-2; TRBD1 agrees at 7 bases. The V gene end was trimmed by 5 bases and the J gene end by 0 bases; junction bases not matched to a gene: 21. The CDR3 runs 20 residues. Per germline, CDR1 MNHNY and CDR2 SVGAGI (reference sequence). The CDR3 sequence: CASSLFSVILRGRANYGYTF. The CDR3 DNA follows: TGTGCCAGCAGTCTCTTTAGTGTCATATTAAGGGGGCGCGCTAACTATGGCTACACCTTC.

This rearrangement joins TRBV2 to TRBJ2-7; tentatively, D is TRBD2 (6 bases). This CDR3 is 12 amino acids long. CDR1 and CDR2 from the germline V gene are SNHLY and FYNNEI. Trimming cost V 7 bases and J 1 base, with 8 bases left between them. In nucleotides, the CDR3 is TGTGCCAGCACGGCGGGATCCTACGAGCAGTACTTC. Amino acids: CASTAGSYEQYF.

This clone appeared once. V usage is TRBV7-9 and J usage is TRBJ1-1; tentatively, D is TRBD1 (6 bases). The CDR3 is 15 residues long. The germline CDR1 and CDR2 sequences are SEHNR and FQNEAQ (reference sequence). Trimming left V 5 bases short and J 1 base short, with 14 bases between. Here the CDR3 reads CASSPTGHSNTEAFF. CDR3 nucleotide sequence: TGTGCCAGCAGCCCCACGGGACACTCGAACACTGAAGCTTTCTTT. The whole variable domain, remainder taken from reference TRBV7-9 and TRBJ1-1, is DTGVSQNPRHKITKRGQNVTFRCDPISEHNRLYWYRQTLGQGPEFLTYFQNEAQLEKSRLLSDRFSAERPKGSFSTLEIQRTEQGDSAMYLCASSPTGHSNTEAFFGQGTRLTVV.

Of note for this clone: Additional DNA sequences in this sample encode the identical CDR3. J is TRBJ2-2 and V is TRBV18, with 13 positions matching TRBD2. The trim removed 6 bases at V and 4 bases at J, leaving 5 bases unmatched. The CDR3 totals 16 residues. CDR1 is KGHSH and CDR2 is LQKENI in the germline V gene. CDR3 sequence (DNA): TGTGCCAGCTCGCCCGGACTAGCGGGAGTCACCGGGGAGCTGTTTTTT. Amino acids: CASSPGLAGVTGELFF.